This TCR beta chain was obtained from a study of human T cells and chemical hapten exposure. Whole-study context: The patients, most of them female, presented with alopecia areata, totalis or universalis. Whole-study results and caveats: While controls formed fewer of them, expanded TCRs formed significantly more large CDR3 similarity clusters.

A remark on this clonotype: What it recognizes is unknown.

A single record per CDR3 protein comes from TCRdb applying MiXCR to the RACE reads. The table has 150,000 to 200,000 distinct CDR3 sequences, about 22% seen once. The CDR3 sequence is 12 residues long. V was clipped by 7 bases and J by 5 bases, with 12 bases between them. In germline, CDR1 is MGHDK, CDR2 SYGVNS. The time point is: patch test 3, about 24 weeks after DPC sensitization. The treatment: therapeutic diphenylcyclopropenone sensitization with weekly scalp DPC. The chain uses TRBV25-1 and TRBJ2-7; D gene uncertain. The TCR originated in a woman in her forties with alopecia areata. Some clones in this sample may be carry-over from other donors' samples. Here the sequenced sample was whole blood, taken in connection with sensitization to the hapten diphenylcyclopropenone (DPC). The CDR3 DNA sequence: TGTGCCAGCAAGAGAGACCGGGACGAGCAGTACTTC. It is translated as CASKRDRDEQYF.